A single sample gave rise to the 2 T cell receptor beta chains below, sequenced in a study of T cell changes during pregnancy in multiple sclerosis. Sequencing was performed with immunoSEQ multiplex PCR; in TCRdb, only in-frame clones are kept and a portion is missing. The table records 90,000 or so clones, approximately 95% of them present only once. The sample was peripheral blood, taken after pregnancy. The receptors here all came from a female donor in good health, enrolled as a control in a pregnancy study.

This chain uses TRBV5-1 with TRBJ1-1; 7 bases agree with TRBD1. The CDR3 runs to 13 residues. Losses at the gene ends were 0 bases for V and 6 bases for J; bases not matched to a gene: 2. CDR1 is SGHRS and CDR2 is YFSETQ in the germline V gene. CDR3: CASSLGQGAEAFF. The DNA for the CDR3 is TGCGCCAGCAGCTTGGGACAGGGCGCTGAAGCTTTCTTT.

The CDR3 DNA is TGTGCCAGCAGTGAAAGGGTTAGGCCGGGACAGGGGACCCCTAACTATGGCTACACCTTC. Amino acids: CASSERVRPGQGTPNYGYTF. The chain links TRBV6-1 to TRBJ1-2; 10 bases map to TRBD1. With 2 bases clipped from V and 0 bases from J, the junction kept 15 bases outside the gene matches. This CDR3 has 20 amino acids. CDR1 MNHNS and CDR2 SASEGT come from the germline V gene.